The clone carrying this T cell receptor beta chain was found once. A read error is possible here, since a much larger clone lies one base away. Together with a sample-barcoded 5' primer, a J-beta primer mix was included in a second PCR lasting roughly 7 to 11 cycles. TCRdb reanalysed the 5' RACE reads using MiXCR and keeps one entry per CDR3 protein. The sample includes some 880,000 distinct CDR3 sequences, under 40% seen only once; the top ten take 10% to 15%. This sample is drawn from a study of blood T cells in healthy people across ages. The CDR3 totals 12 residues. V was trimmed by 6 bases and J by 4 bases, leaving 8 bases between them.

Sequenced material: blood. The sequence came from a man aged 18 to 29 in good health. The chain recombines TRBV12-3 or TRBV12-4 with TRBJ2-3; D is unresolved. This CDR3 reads CASSDGADTQYF. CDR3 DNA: TGTGCCAGCAGCGACGGCGCAGATACGCAGTATTTT.